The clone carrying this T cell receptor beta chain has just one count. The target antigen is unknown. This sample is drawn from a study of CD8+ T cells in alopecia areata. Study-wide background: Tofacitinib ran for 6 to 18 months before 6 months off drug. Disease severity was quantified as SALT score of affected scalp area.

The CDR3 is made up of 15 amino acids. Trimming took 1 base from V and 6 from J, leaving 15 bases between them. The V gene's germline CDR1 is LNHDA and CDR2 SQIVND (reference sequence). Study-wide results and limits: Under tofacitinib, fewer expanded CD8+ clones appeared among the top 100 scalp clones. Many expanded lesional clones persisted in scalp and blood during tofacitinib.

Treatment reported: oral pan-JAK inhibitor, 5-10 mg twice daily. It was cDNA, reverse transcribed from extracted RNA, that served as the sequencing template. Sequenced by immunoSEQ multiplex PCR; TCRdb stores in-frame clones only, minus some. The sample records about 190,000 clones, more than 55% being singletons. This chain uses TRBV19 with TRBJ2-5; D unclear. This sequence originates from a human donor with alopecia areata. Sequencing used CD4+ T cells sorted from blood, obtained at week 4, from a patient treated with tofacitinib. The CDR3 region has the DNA TGTGCCAGTAGTATAGCCACTGGAGCCATCCAGACCCAGTACTTC. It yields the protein CASSIATGAIQTQYF.